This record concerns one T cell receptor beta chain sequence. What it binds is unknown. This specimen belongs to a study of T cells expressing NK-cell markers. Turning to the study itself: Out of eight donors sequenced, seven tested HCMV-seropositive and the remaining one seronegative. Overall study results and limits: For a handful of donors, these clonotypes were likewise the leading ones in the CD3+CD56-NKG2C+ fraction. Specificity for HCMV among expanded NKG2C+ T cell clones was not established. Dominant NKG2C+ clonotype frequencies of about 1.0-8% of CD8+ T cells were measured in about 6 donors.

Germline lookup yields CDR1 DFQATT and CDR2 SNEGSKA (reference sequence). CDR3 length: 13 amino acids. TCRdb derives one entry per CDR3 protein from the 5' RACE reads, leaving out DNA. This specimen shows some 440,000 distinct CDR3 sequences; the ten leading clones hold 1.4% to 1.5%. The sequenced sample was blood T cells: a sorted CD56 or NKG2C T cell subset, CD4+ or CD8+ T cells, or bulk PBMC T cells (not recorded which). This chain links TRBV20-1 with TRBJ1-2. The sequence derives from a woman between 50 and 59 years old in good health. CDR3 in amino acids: CSAREGNGYGYTF.